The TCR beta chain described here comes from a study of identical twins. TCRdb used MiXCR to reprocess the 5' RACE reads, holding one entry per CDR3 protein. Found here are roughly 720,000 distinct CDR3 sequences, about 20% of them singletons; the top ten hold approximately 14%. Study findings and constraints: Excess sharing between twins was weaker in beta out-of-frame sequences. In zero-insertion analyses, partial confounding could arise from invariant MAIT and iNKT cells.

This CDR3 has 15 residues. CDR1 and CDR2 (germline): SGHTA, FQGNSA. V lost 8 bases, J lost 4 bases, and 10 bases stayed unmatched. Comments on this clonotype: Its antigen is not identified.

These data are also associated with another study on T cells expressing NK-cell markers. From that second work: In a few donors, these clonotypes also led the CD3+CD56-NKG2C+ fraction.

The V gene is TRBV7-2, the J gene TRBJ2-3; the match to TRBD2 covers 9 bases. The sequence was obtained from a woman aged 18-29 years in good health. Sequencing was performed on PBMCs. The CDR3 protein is CASAWSSGGADTQYF. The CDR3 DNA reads TGTGCCAGCGCCTGGAGTAGCGGGGGCGCAGATACGCAGTATTTT.